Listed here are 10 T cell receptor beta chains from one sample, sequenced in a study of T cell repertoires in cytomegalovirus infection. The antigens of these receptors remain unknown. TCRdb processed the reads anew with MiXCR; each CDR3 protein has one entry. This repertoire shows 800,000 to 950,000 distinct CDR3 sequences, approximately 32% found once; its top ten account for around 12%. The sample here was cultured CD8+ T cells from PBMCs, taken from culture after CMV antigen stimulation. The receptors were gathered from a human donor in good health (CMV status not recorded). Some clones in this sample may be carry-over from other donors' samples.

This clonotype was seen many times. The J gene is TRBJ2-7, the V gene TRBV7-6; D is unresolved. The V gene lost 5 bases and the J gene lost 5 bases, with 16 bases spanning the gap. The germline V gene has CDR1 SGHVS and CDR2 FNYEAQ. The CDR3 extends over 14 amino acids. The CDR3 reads CASSQGRSLDEQYF. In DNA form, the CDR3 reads TGTGCCAGCAGCCAAGGCAGGTCGTTGGACGAGCAGTACTTC.

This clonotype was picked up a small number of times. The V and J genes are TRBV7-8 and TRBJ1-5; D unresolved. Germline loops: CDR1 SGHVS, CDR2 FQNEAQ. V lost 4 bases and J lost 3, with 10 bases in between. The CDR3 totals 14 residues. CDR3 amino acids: CASSSEGFNQPQHF. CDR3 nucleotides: TGTGCCAGCAGCTCAGAAGGATTCAATCAGCCCCAGCATTTT.

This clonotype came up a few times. The CDR3 here is CSAMPLGLAGGQQADTQYF. Written as DNA, the CDR3 is TGCAGTGCTATGCCATTGGGACTAGCGGGGGGGCAACAAGCAGATACGCAGTATTTT. The chain joins TRBV20-1 to TRBJ2-3; 16 bases are a match to TRBD2. With 4 bases clipped from V and 4 bases from J, the junction kept 14 bases outside the gene matches. Germline V CDR1 and CDR2: DFQATT, SNEGSKA (reference sequence). The CDR3 is 19 residues long.

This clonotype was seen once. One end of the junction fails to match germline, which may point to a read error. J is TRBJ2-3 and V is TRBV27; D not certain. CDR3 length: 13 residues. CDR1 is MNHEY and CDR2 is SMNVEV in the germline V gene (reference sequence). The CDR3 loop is CVSSPYRTDTQYF. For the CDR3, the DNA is TGTGTCAGCAGTCCGTATCGCACAGATACGCAGTATTTT.

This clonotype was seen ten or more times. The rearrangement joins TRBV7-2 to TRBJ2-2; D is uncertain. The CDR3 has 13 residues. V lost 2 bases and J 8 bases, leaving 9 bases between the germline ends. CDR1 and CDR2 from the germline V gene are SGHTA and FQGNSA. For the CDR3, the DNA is TGTGCCAGCAGCTTATCCCCTAGAGGGGAGCTGTTTTTT. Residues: CASSLSPRGELFF.

This chain's CDR3 is CASSRPQGSGTGELFF. DNA of the CDR3: TGCGCCAGCAGCCGACCACAGGGTAGCGGGACCGGGGAGCTGTTTTTT. The chain carries TRBV4-1 and TRBJ2-2, with a tentative D call TRBD2 (7 bases). V was pared by 4 bases and J by 5 bases, with 17 bases between. From germline, CDR1 is MGHRA and CDR2 YSYEKL. The CDR3 runs to 16 residues.

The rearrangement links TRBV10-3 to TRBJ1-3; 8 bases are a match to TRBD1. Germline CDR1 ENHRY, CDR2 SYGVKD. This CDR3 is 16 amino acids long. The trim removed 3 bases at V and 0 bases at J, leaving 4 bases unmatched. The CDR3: CAISDDRGVSGNTIYF. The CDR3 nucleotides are TGTGCCATCAGTGATGACAGGGGCGTCTCTGGAAACACCATATATTTT.

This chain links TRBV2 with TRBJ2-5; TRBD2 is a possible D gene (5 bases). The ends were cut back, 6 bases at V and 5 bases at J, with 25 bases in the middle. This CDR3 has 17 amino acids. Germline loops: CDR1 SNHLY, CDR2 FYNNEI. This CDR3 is CASSDALEDPVRETQYF. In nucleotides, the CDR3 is TGTGCCAGCAGCGACGCTTTGGAGGACCCAGTCAGGGAGACCCAGTACTTC. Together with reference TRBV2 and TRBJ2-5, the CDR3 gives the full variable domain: EPEVTQTPSHQVTQMGQEVILRCVPISNHLYFYWYRQILGQKVEFLVSFYNNEISEKSEIFDDQFSVERPDGSNFTLKIRSTKLEDSAMYFCASSDALEDPVRETQYFGPGTRLLVL.

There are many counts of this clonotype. CDR3: CASSPYSGTGVGEQFF. CDR3 coding DNA: TGTGCCAGCAGCCCTTACTCCGGGACGGGGGTAGGTGAGCAGTTCTTC. The chain recombines TRBV11-1 with TRBJ2-1, with D maybe TRBD2 (6 bases). In germline, CDR1 is SGHAT, CDR2 FQDESV (reference sequence). The V and J ends lost 5 bases and 9 bases respectively, with 23 bases between them. This CDR3 is 16 amino acids long.

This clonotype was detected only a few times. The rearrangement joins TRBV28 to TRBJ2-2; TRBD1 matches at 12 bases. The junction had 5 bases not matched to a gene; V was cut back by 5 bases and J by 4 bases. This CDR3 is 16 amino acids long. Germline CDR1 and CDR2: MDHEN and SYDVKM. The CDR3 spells CASSDRDRGLTGELFF. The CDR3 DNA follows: TGTGCCAGCAGTGACCGGGACAGGGGGCTCACCGGGGAGCTGTTTTTT.